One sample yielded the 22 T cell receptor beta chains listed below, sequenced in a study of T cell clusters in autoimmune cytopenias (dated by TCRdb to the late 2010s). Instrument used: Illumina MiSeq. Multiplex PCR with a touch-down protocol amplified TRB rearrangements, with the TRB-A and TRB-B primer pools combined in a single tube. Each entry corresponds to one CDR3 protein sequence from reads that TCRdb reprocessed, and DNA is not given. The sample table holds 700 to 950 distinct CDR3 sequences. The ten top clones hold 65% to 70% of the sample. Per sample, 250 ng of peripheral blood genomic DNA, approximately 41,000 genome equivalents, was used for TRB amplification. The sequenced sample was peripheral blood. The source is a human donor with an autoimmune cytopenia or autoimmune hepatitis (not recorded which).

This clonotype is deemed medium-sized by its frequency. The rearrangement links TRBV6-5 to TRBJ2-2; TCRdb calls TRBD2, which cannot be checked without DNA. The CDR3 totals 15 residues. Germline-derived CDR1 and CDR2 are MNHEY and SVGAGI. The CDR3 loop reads CASRTGASGFGELFF.

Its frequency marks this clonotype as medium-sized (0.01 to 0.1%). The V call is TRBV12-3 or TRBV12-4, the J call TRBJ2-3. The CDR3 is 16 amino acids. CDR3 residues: CASSGRPSARTDTQYF.

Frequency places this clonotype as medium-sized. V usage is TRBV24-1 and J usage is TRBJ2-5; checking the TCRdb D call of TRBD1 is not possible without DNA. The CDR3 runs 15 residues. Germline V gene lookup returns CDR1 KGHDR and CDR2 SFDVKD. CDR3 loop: CATSDNGQGQETQYF.

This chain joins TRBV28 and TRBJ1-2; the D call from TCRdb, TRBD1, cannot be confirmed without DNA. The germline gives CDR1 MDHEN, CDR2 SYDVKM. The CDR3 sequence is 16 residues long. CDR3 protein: CASSTPWTPANYGYTF.

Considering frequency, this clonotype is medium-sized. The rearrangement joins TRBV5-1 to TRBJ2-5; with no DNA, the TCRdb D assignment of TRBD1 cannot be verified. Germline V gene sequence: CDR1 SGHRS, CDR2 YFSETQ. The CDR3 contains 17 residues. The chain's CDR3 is CASSPGQGIVGQETQYF.

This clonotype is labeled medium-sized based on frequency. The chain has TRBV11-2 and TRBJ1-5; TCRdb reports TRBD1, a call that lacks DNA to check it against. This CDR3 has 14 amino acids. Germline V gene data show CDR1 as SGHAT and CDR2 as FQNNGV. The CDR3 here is CASSATGDAQPQHF.

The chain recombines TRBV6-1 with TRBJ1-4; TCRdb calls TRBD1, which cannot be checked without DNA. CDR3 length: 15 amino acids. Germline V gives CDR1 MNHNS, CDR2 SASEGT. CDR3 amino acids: CASSEARGGVEKLFF.

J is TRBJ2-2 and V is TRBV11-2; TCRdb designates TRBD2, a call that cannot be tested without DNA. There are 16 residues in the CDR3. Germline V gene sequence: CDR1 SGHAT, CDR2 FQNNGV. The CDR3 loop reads CASSPPSGSVTGELFF.

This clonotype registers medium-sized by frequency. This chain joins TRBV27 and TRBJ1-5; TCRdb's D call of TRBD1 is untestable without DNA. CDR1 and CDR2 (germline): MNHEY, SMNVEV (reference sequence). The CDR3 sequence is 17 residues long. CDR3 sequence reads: CASPPKTGGDSNQPQHF.

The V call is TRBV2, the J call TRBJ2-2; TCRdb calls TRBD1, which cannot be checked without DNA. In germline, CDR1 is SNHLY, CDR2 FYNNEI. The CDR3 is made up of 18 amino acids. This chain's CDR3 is CASSEAGGGLGVSGELFF.

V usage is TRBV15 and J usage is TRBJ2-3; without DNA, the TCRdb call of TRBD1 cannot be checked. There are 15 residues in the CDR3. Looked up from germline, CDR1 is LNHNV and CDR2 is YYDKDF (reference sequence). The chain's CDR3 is CATSTDRLSTDTQYF.

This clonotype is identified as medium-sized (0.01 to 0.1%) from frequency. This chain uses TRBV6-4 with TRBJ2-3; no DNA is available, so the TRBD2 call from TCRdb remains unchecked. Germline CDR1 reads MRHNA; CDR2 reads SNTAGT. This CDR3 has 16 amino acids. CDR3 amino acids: CASSKGLAGFTDTQYF.

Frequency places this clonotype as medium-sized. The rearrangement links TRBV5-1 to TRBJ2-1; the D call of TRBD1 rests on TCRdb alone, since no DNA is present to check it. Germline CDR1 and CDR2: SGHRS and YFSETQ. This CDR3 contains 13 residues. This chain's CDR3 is CASSPVPGNEQFF. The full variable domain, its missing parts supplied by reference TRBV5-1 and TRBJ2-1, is KAGVTQTPRYLIKTRGQQVTLSCSPISGHRSVSWYQQTPGQGLQFLFEYFSETQRNKGNFPGRFSGRQFSNSRSEMNVSTLELGDSALYLCASSPVPGNEQFFGPGTRLTVL.

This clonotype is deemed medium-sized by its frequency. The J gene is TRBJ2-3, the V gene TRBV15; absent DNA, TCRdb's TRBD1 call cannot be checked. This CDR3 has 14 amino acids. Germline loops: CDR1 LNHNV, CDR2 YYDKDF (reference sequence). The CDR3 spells CATSRAPGTDTQYF.

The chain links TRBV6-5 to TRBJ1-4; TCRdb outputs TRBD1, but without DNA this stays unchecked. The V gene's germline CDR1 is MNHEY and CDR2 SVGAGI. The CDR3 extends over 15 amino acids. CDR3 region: CASSYSAGGSEKLFF.

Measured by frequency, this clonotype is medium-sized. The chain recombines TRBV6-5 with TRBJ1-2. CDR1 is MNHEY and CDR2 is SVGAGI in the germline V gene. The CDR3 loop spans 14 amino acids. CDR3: CASTPSLANYGYTF.

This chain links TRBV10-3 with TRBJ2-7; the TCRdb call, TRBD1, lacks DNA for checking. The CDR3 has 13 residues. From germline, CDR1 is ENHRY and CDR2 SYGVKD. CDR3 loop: CAIRRTDSYEQYF.

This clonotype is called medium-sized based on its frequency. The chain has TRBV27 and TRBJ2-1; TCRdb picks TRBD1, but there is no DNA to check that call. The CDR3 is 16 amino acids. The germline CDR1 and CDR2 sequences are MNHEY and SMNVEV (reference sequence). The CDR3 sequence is CASSSVAGATYNEQFF.

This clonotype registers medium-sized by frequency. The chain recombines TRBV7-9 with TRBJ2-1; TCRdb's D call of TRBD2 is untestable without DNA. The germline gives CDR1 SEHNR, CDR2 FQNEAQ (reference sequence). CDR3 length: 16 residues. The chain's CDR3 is CASSPGLAGSYNEQFF.

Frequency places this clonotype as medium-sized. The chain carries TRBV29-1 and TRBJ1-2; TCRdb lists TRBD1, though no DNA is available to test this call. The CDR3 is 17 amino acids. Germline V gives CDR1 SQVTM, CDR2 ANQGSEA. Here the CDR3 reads CSVVVGTPGPRNYGYTF.

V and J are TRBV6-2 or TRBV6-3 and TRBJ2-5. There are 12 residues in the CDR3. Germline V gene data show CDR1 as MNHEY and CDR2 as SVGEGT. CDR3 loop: CASSSGGETQYF.

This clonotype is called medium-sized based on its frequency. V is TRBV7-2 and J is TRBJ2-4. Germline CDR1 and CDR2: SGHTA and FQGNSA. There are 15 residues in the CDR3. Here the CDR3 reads CASSLGWTAKNIQYF. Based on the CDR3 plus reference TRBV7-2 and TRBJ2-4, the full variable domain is GAGVSQSPSNKVTEKGKDVELRCDPISGHTALYWYRQSLGQGLEFLIYFQGNSAPDKSGLPSDRFSAERTGGSVSTLTIQRTQQEDSAVYLCASSLGWTAKNIQYFGAGTRLSVL.